Listed below are T cell receptor beta chains from one sample, sequenced in a study of lymphopenia after photon versus proton radiotherapy. Only in-frame clones appear in the TCRdb table, and some are missing; sequencing was by immunoSEQ multiplex PCR. This sample carries tens of thousands of clones, roughly 88% of them seen once, and the ten largest clones take approximately 2.6%. The sample here was peripheral blood, taken from a patient treated with photon-based radiotherapy. These receptors all come from a woman aged 70 to 79 with pancreatic cancer. CDR3s include the opening cysteine and the closing phenylalanine or tryptophan. A D gene is named only where the DNA matches it firmly. The size field is filled for only some rows; it gives once, few, many or a size class.

D gene	J gene	V gene	CDR3 length	clone size	CDR3 DNA	CDR3 protein
-	TRBJ2-5	TRBV4-1	14	-	TGCGCCAGCAGCCAAGGGATGGGGAGGAGGACCCAGTACTTC	CASSQGMGRRTQYF
TRBD1	TRBJ2-2	TRBV9	14	-	TGTGCCAGCAGCGGTCGGCAGGGGGCCGGGGAGCTGTTTTTT	CASSGRQGAGELFF
-	TRBJ2-5	TRBV6-6	14	-	TGTGCCAGCAGTTACTCTAGCGGCCAAGAGACCCAGTACTTC	CASSYSSGQETQYF
TRBD2	TRBJ2-4	TRBV5-4	16	-	TGTGCCAGCAGCTTGGGCGGGAGTTCAGCCAAAAACATTCAGTACTTC	CASSLGGSSAKNIQYF
TRBD1	TRBJ1-1	TRBV29-1	13	-	TGCAGCGTGGGACAGGTTCTAGGCACTGAAGCTTTCTTT	CSVGQVLGTEAFF
-	TRBJ1-5	TRBV19	15	-	TGTGCCAGTAGTATCGTTCCGGGCACGGGTCAGCCCCAGCATTTT	CASSIVPGTGQPQHF
-	TRBJ2-7	TRBV7-2	14	-	TGTGCCAGCAGCTCCTCGACAGGCCCCTACGAGCAGTACTTC	CASSSSTGPYEQYF
TRBD2	TRBJ2-1	TRBV5-6	16	-	TGTGCCAGCAGCAGCCCAGCGGGAGGGCCGTACAATGAGCAGTTCTTC	CASSSPAGGPYNEQFF
-	TRBJ1-1	TRBV19	12	-	TGTGCCAGTAGTATTCAGGGGATTGAAGCTTTCTTT	CASSIQGIEAFF
-	TRBJ1-1	TRBV19	13	-	TGTGCCAGTAGAAAAGACATGAACACTGAAGCTTTCTTT	CASRKDMNTEAFF
TRBD1	TRBJ1-1	TRBV19	13	-	TGTGCCAGTATGGTGACAGGGGGAACTGAAGCTTTCTTT	CASMVTGGTEAFF
-	TRBJ2-3	TRBV18	12	-	TGTGCCAGCTCACCGAACACAGATACGCAGTATTTT	CASSPNTDTQYF
-	TRBJ1-1	TRBV29-1	15	-	TGCAGCGTTGAGGAGGGGAGACTAAGGAACACTGAAGCTTTCTTT	CSVEEGRLRNTEAFF
-	TRBJ1-5	TRBV19	14	once	TGTGCCAGTAGTGTCAGGACGGAGAATCAGCCCCAGCATTTT	CASSVRTENQPQHF
-	TRBJ1-3	TRBV5-1	16	-	TGCGCCAGCAGCTGGTCCGGGGAAGTTGCTGGAAACACCATATATTTT	CASSWSGEVAGNTIYF
-	TRBJ2-4	TRBV2	15	-	TGTGCCAGCAGTGAAATGGGGGAAACCCTAAACATTCAGTACTTC	CASSEMGETLNIQYF
TRBD2	TRBJ2-2	TRBV18	17	-	TGTGCCAGCTCACCCCGTTCTAGCGGGACGAACACCGGGGAGCTGTTTTTT	CASSPRSSGTNTGELFF
-	TRBJ2-5	TRBV18	14	-	TGTGCCAGCTCACCCCCAGCGGCTCAAGAGACCCAGTACTTC	CASSPPAAQETQYF
-	TRBJ1-2	TRBV5-1	13	-	TGCGCCAGCAGCTTGGGAACGGGGACTGGCTACACCTTC	CASSLGTGTGYTF
-	TRBJ2-1	TRBV6-1	14	-	TGTGCCAGCAGTTTCGGGAGCTCCTACAATGAGCAGTTCTTC	CASSFGSSYNEQFF
-	TRBJ2-7	TRBV28	12	-	TGTGCCAGCAGTCCTAGGGTGGCCGAGCAGTACTTC	CASSPRVAEQYF
-	TRBJ1-1	TRBV25-1	15	-	TGTGCCAGCACTGAACAGGGTCGTCTTCACACTGAAGCTTTCTTT	CASTEQGRLHTEAFF
TRBD1	TRBJ2-2	TRBV27	16	-	TGTGCCAGCAGTTCACAGGGGGCAAGAAACACCGGGGAGCTGTTTTTT	CASSSQGARNTGELFF
-	TRBJ2-7	TRBV6-4	17	-	TGTGCCAGCAGTGAGCGAATAAGGCCTGAATCTTCCTACGAGCAGTACTTC	CASSERIRPESSYEQYF
TRBD1	TRBJ2-1	TRBV28	15	-	TGTGCCAGCAGTCCGGGACAGATCTCCTACAATGAGCAGTTCTTC	CASSPGQISYNEQFF
-	TRBJ1-1	TRBV2	14	-	TGTGCCAGCAGTGAAGCAGACGGATACACTGAAGCTTTCTTT	CASSEADGYTEAFF
TRBD2	TRBJ2-1	TRBV5-3	19	-	TGTGCCAGAAGCTCCCTTTGGCGGGAGGCCCCCCGCTCCTACAATGAGCAGTTCTTC	CARSSLWREAPRSYNEQFF
TRBD2	TRBJ2-1	TRBV18	16	-	TGTGCCAGCTCACCGGGGTTAGCGGGATTTTACAATGAGCAGTTCTTC	CASSPGLAGFYNEQFF
TRBD1	TRBJ1-4	TRBV9	15	-	TGTGCCAGCAGCGTAGGCCCGAGCAGGGGGCAAAAACTGTTTTTT	CASSVGPSRGQKLFF
-	TRBJ2-3	TRBV27	15	-	TGTGCCAGCAGTTCAACCCGACAGAGCACAGATACGCAGTATTTT	CASSSTRQSTDTQYF
-	TRBJ1-4	TRBV7-2	15	-	TGTGCCAGCAGTCTAATCCGGGGGGCGCGGGAAAAACTGTTTTTT	CASSLIRGAREKLFF
TRBD2	TRBJ2-7	TRBV5-1	14	-	TGCGCCAGCAGCTTAAGTAGCGGGAGTCACGAGCAGTACTTC	CASSLSSGSHEQYF
-	TRBJ1-2	TRBV4-1	15	-	TGCGCCAGCAGCCAAGTACACATAATGGGCTATGGCTACACCTTC	CASSQVHIMGYGYTF
-	TRBJ2-3	TRBV6-5	15	-	TGTGCCAGCGGGCCGGGAGTTGGTGGGCCAGATACGCAGTATTTT	CASGPGVGGPDTQYF
-	TRBJ1-4	TRBV7-2	16	-	TGTGCCAGCAGTCTCGACAGCTACTCAACTAATGAAAAACTGTTTTTT	CASSLDSYSTNEKLFF
-	TRBJ1-6	TRBV28	16	-	TGTGCCAGCAGTTTCGGGGTGGGGTCCTATAATTCACCCCTCCACTTT	CASSFGVGSYNSPLHF
-	TRBJ2-3	TRBV29-1	15	-	TGCAGCGTTGTCGGTAGCGGCCGGACCGGACTTGAGCAGTATTTT	CSVVGSGRTGLEQYF
-	TRBJ1-5	TRBV7-3	13	-	TGTGCCAGCAGCTTGGGGCGCGATCAGCCCCAGCATTTT	CASSLGRDQPQHF
TRBD1	TRBJ2-7	TRBV7-2	15	-	TGTGCCAGCAGCGCCGCAGGGGGCAGCTCCTACGAGCAGTACTTC	CASSAAGGSSYEQYF
-	TRBJ2-2	TRBV7-3	15	-	TGTGCCACCCGCCGGGGGCAGGGGGAATCCGGGGAGCTGTTTTTT	CATRRGQGESGELFF
-	TRBJ2-2	TRBV19	15	-	TGTGCCAGTAGTGACTCGGACACGAACACCGGGGAGCTGTTTTTT	CASSDSDTNTGELFF
-	TRBJ2-1	TRBV4-3	13	-	TGCGCCAGCAGCCAAGATGGGAGAAATGAGCAGTTCTTC	CASSQDGRNEQFF
-	TRBJ2-3	TRBV20-1	11	-	TGCAGTGCTAGCCGAGAGAGTACGCAGTATTTT	CSASRESTQYF
-	TRBJ1-1	TRBV18	15	-	TGTGCCAGCTCACCATACCAGGGCGTGAACACTGAAGCTTTCTTT	CASSPYQGVNTEAFF
-	TRBJ2-1	TRBV5-1	15	-	TGCGCCAGCAGCTTGGAAGGCCTAGCCTACAATGAGCAGTTCTTC	CASSLEGLAYNEQFF
TRBD2	TRBJ2-3	TRBV5-1	16	-	TGCGCCAGCAGCCTAGGGACTAGCGGGGCCACAGATACGCAGTATTTT	CASSLGTSGATDTQYF
TRBD2	TRBJ2-3	TRBV7-2	15	-	TGTGCCAGCAGCTTAGCGTGGGGGACTATTGATACGCAGTATTTT	CASSLAWGTIDTQYF
-	TRBJ2-2	TRBV19	15	-	TGTGCCAGCGCTCCTCTCGGGGGCGCCTCCGGGGAGCTGTTTTTT	CASAPLGGASGELFF
-	TRBJ1-2	TRBV6-5	16	once	TGTGCCAGCAGTTACCTACCGGGACGGGGCCTCTATGGCTACACCTTC	CASSYLPGRGLYGYTF
-	TRBJ2-3	TRBV11-2	16	once	TGTGCCAGCAGCTTAATGGAACCGGGAGTGACAGATACGCAGTATTTT	CASSLMEPGVTDTQYF
TRBD2	TRBJ2-7	TRBV4-1	15	-	TGCGCCAGCAGCCGAGATAGCGGGAGAGTCTACGAGCAGTACTTC	CASSRDSGRVYEQYF
-	TRBJ2-1	TRBV4-1	16	few	TGCGCCAGCAGTCACTCGGGGGCGGGCTCCTACAATGAGCAGTTCTTC	CASSHSGAGSYNEQFF
TRBD2	TRBJ2-2	TRBV4-1	14	-	TGCGCCAGCAGCATGGGACTAGCGGCCGGGGAGCTGTTTTTT	CASSMGLAAGELFF
-	TRBJ1-5	TRBV28	15	-	TGTGCCAGCAGTTTAGTAGGGATCAGCAATCAGCCCCAGCATTTT	CASSLVGISNQPQHF
-	TRBJ1-4	TRBV7-2	13	-	TGTGCCAGCAGCTTAGCCCGGGAGGGAAAACTGTTTTTT	CASSLAREGKLFF
TRBD1	TRBJ2-2	TRBV11-2	15	-	TGTGCCAGCAGCTTAGTAGACAGGGGAGGCGAGGAGCTGTTTTTT	CASSLVDRGGEELFF
-	TRBJ2-7	TRBV11-3	13	-	TGTGCCAGCAGCGCCGGACAGCTCTACGAGCAGTACTTC	CASSAGQLYEQYF
TRBD2	TRBJ2-7	TRBV6-9	13	-	TGTGCCAGCACGAGTTGGGAGGGTTACGAGCAGTACTTC	CASTSWEGYEQYF
-	TRBJ1-4	TRBV7-2	15	-	TGTGCCAGCAGCTCCTCCGGGACGGGAAATGAAAAACTGTTTTTT	CASSSSGTGNEKLFF